The sequence of this TCR beta chain was determined in a study of CD8+CD57+ T cells in acquired aplastic anemia. Turning to the study itself: Across the sorted CD4+ and CD8+ cells, DNA amounts averaged 3.2 ug.

Genomic DNA served as template for TCR beta VDJ and CDR3 profiling. MiXCR was run by TCRdb on the reads, yielding one entry per CDR3 protein. The sample yields roughly 180,000 distinct CDR3 sequences, almost 50% seen once. Individuals selected for sequencing had exhibited CD8+CD57+ cell expansion on flow cytometry. This clonotype has only a few counts. The ends were cut back, 2 bases at V and 2 bases at J, with 9 bases in the middle. Germline CDR1 is GTSNPN and CDR2 is SVGIG (reference sequence). The CDR3 loop spans 13 amino acids. The sequence was collected from a human donor with aplastic anemia. V is TRBV30 and J is TRBJ1-2; D is possibly TRBD1 (6 bases). Sequences were obtained from sorted CD4+, CD8+, or CD8+CD57+ T cells (not recorded which) from PBMCs. The CDR3 DNA follows: TGTGCCTGGAGTACAACAGGGAACTATGGCTACACCTTC. Encoded protein: CAWSTTGNYGYTF.